This T cell receptor beta chain was recorded in a study of T cell repertoires in cytomegalovirus infection. For the study at large: Recently identified HLA-C-restricted and well-studied HLA-B-restricted CMV epitopes were used. Matching HLA type and CMV infection were both indicated by public TCR beta signatures.

V gave up 3 bases and J gave up 2 bases, with 9 bases separating them. This CDR3 is built from 14 residues. Whole-study results and caveats: Across the ex vivo response, the dominant clonotypes were HLA-C-restricted CMV-specific TCR beta clonotypes.

Using its own MiXCR run on the reads, TCRdb lists one record per CDR3 protein. The repertoire holds approximately 30,000 distinct CDR3 sequences, with about 20% as singletons. This clonotype was counted a few times. What it recognizes is unknown. This chain connects TRBV12-3 or TRBV12-4 to TRBJ2-3, with D hard to call. This specimen was CD8+ T cells from cultured PBMCs, taken from culture after CMV antigen stimulation. The source of this sequence is a human donor in good health (CMV status not recorded). Some clones in this sample may be carry-over from other donors' samples. The CDR3 loop is CASSFVGTTDTQYF. The CDR3 nucleotides are TGTGCCAGCAGTTTCGTGGGTACCACAGATACGCAGTATTTT.